Sequencing of this TCR beta chain was carried out in a study of shared clonotypes between healthy human individuals. Study-level results: Tissue TCR repertoires likely differ from these blood-only repertoires. As a rule, naive subsets had a larger estimated richness than memory subsets.

TCRdb's copy holds only in-frame clones and misses some; the assay was immunoSEQ multiplex PCR. The profile shows some 1.5 million clones, approximately 98% of them singletons. Germline V gene lookup returns CDR1 MNHNS and CDR2 SASEGT. Trimming took off 6 bases at V and 4 bases at J, with 12 bases between the two ends. The CDR3 extends over 13 amino acids. As concerns this clone: Its antigen is currently unknown.

HIV-negative, healthy adults without recent acute infections or vaccinations were the donors. The chain combines TRBV6-1 with TRBJ1-2; D possibly corresponds to TRBD1 (5 bases). This clonotype originated in a man aged 25 to 45 in good health. The sample was naive CD4+ T cells sorted from blood. Subset reported: CD45RA+ positively selected. In DNA, the CDR3 is TGTGCCAGCAGCAAAGACAGTCCCTATGGCTACACCTTC. It translates to CASSKDSPYGYTF.